The rows below give T cell receptor beta chains drawn from one sample of a study of cytomegalovirus exposure and HLA in healthy donors. Clones were sequenced by immunoSEQ multiplex PCR, and TCRdb holds only the in-frame ones, with some missing. The table lists 35,000 to 45,000 clones, about two thirds of them singletons. The sequenced sample was PBMCs. These receptor sequences come from a man in his 60s in good health and CMV-seropositive. Each CDR3 is given with its conserved first and last residue. Fields, in order: J gene, D gene, V gene, clone size, CDR3 DNA, CDR3 protein. The D gene is left open where the match is weak. Where a row states a size, it is once, few, many or the class of an expanded clone; other rows omit it.

>TRBJ2-5|TRBD2|TRBV5-4|NA
TGTGCCAGCAGCTTGGGACTAGCGGGAAACCAAGAGACCCAGTACTTC
CASSLGLAGNQETQYF
>TRBJ2-6|NA|TRBV30|few
TGTGCCTGGACACTCGGGAGAACTATTCTGATGGCCAACGTCCTGACTTTC
CAWTLGRTILMANVLTF
>TRBJ2-6|NA|TRBV4-3|NA
TGCGCCAGCAGCCAAGGGCGGGGCCGTGTGGGGGCCAACGTCCTGACTTTC
CASSQGRGRVGANVLTF
>TRBJ2-1|NA|TRBV4-3|few
TGCGCCAGCAGCCTCTCGCCGCAGGGCGGAGATGAGCAGTTCTTC
CASSLSPQGGDEQFF
>TRBJ2-1|TRBD1|TRBV18|few
TGTGCCAGCTCACCACCGAGGACAGGGGGCGAAAGTCAGTTCTTC
CASSPPRTGGESQFF
>TRBJ2-1|NA|TRBV5-1|few
TGCGCCAGCAGAGAGTCTTTCGATGAGCAGTTCTTC
CASRESFDEQFF
>TRBJ2-3|TRBD2|TRBV5-6|NA
TGTGCCAGCAGCGCCGGACTAGCGGGGCTAGGGCCTAGCACAGATACGCAGTATTTT
CASSAGLAGLGPSTDTQYF
>TRBJ2-1|TRBD2|TRBV7-2|few
TGTGCCAGCAGTTCTACTAGCGGGAGTGATGAGCAGTTCTTC
CASSSTSGSDEQFF
>TRBJ2-7|TRBD2|TRBV2|NA
TGTGCCAGCATCGGGAGGGCCGACGACGAGCAGTACTTC
CASIGRADDEQYF
>TRBJ2-3|TRBD2|TRBV30|few
TGTGCCTGGGCCGGGACTAGCGGGAGTGCAGATACGCAGTATTTT
CAWAGTSGSADTQYF